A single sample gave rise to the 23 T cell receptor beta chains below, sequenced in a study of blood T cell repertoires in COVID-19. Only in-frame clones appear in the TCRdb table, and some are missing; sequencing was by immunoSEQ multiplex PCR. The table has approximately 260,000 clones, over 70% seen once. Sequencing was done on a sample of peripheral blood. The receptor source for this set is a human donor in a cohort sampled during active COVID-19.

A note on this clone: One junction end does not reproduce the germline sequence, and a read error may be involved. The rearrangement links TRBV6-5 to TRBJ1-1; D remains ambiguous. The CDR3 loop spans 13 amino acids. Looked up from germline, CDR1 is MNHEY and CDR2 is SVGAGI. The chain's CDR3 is CASSDSVNTEAFF. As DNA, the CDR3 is TGTGCCAGCAGTGACTCTGTAAACACTGAAGCTTTCTTT.

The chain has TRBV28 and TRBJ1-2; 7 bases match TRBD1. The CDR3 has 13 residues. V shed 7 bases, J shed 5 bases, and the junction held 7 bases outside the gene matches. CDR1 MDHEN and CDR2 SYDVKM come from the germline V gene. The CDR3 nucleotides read TGTGCCAGCACCAGAGGACAGGCTTATGGCTACACCTTC. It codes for CASTRGQAYGYTF.

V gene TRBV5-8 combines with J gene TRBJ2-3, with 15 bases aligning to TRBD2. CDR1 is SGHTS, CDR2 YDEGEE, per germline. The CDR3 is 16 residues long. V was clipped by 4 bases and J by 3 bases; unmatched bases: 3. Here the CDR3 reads CASSLGLAGGTDTQYF. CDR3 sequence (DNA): TGTGCCAGCAGCCTGGGACTAGCGGGAGGAACAGATACGCAGTATTTT.

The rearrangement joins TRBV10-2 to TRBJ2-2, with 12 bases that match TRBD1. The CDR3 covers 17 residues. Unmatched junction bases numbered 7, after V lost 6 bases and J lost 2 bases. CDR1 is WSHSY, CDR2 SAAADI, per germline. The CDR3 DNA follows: TGCGCCAGCAGCGAGAAGGGACAGGGGGCCAACACCGGGGAGCTGTTTTTT. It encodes CASSEKGQGANTGELFF.

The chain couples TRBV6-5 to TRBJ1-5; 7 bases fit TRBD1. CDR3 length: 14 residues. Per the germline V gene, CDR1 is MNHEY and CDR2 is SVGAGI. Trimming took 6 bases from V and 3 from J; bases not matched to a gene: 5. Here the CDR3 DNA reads TGTGCCAGCAGGCGCAGGGGGACCAATCAGCCCCAGCATTTT. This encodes CASRRRGTNQPQHF.

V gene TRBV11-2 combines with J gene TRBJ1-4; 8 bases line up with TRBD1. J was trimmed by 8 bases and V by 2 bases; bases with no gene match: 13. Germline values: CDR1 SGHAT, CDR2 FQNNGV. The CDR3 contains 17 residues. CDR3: CASSLQGATGVGEKLFF. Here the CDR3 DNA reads TGTGCCAGCAGCTTACAGGGGGCGACAGGGGTAGGAGAAAAACTGTTTTTT.

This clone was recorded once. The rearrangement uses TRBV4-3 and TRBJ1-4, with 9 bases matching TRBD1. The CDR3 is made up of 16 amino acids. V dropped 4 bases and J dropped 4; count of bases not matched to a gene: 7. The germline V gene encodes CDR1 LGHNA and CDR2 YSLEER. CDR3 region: CASSRGQGRVNEKLFF. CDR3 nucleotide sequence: TGCGCCAGCAGCCGGGGACAGGGAAGGGTTAATGAAAAACTGTTTTTT.

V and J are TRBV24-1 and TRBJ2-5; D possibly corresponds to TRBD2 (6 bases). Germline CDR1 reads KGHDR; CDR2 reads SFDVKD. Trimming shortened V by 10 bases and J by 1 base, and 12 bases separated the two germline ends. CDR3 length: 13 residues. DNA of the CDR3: TGTGCCACGAGGCGGGGTTCCCAAGAGACCCAGTACTTC. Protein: CATRRGSQETQYF.

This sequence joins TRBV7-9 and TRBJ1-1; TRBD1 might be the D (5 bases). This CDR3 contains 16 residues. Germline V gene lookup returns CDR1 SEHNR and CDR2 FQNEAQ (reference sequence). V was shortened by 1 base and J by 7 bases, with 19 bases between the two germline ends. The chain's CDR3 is CASSLGVLRRVNEAFF. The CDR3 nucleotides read TGTGCCAGCAGCTTAGGGGTATTACGCAGGGTCAATGAAGCTTTCTTT.

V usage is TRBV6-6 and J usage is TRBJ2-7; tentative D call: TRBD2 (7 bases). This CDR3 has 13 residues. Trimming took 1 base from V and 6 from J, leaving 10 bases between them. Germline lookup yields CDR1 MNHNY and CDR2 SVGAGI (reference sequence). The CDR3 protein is CASSYLGGAEQYF. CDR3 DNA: TGTGCCAGCAGTTACTTGGGGGGGGCCGAGCAGTACTTC.

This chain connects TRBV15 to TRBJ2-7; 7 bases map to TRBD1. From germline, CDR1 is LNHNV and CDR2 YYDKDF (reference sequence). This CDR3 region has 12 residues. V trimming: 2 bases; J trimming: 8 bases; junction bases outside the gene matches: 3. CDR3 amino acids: CATSRQTGKQYF. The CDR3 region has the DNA TGTGCCACCAGCAGACAGACAGGGAAGCAGTACTTC.

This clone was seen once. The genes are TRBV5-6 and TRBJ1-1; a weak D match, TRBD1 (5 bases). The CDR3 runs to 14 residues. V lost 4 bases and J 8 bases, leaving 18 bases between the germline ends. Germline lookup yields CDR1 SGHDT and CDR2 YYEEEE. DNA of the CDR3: TGTGCCAGCAGCCTGCCCCTAACAGGTGCAGAAGCTTTCTTT. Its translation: CASSLPLTGAEAFF.

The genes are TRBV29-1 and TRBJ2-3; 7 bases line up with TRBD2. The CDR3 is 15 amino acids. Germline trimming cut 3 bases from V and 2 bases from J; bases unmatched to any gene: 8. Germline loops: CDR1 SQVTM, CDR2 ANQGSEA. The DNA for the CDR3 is TGCAGCGTTGATCGGCTAGCGGACCCCACAGATACGCAGTATTTT. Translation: CSVDRLADPTDTQYF.

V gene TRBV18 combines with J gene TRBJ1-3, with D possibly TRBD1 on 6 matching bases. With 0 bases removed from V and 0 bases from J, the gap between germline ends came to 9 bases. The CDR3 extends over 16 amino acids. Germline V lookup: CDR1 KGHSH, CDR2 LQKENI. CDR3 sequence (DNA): TGTGCCAGCTCACCACCGACAGGAATCTCTGGAAACACCATATATTTT. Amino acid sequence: CASSPPTGISGNTIYF.

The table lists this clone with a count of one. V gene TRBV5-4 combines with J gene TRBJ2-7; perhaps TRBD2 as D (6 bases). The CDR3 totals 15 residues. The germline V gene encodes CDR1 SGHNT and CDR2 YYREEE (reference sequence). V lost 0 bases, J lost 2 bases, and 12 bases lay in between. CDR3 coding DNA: TGTGCCAGCAGCTTGGACTCGGGCGGGACCTACGAGCAGTACTTC. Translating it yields CASSLDSGGTYEQYF.

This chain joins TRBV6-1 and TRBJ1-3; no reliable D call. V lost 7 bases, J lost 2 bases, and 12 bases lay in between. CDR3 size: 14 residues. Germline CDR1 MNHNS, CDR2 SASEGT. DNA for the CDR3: TGTGCCAGCATCAAAGGAGGGCCTGGAAACACCATATATTTT. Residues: CASIKGGPGNTIYF.

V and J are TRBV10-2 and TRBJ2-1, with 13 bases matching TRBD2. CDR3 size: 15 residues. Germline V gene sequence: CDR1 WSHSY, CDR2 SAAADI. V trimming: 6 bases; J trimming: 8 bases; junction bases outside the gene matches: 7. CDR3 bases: TGCGCCAGCAGCCCGACTAGCGGGGGGTCCGATGAGCAGTTCTTC. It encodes CASSPTSGGSDEQFF.

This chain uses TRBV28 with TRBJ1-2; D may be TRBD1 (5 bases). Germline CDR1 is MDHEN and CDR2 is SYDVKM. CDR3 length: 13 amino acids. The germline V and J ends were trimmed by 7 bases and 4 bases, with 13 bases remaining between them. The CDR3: CASIAPGIYGYTF. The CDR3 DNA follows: TGTGCCAGCATAGCCCCAGGGATCTATGGCTACACCTTC.

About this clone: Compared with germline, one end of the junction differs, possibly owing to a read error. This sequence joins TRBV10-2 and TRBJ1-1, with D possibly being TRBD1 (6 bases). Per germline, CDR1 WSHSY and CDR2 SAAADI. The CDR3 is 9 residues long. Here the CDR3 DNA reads TGCGCCAGTGGCCCACGACAGGTCTTT. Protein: CASGPRQVF.

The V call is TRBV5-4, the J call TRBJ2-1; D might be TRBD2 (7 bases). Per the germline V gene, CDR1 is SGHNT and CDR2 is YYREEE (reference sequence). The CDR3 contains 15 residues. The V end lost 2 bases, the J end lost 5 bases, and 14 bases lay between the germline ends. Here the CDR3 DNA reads TGTGCCAGCAGCTTAGGGGGGAGCGGGGACAATGAGCAGTTCTTC. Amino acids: CASSLGGSGDNEQFF.

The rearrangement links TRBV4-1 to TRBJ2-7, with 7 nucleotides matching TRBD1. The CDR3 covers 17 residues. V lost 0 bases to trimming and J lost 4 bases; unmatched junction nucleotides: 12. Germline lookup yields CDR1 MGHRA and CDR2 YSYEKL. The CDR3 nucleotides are TGCGCCAGCAGCCAAGATATTAGAACAGGGGCCAGATACGAGCAGTACTTC. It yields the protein CASSQDIRTGARYEQYF.

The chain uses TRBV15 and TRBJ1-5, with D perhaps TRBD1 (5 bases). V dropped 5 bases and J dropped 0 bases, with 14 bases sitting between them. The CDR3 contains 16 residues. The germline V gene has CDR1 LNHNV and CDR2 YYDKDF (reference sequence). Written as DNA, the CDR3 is TGTGCCACCAGCGGCGGGGGATCCGATAGCAATCAGCCCCAGCATTTT. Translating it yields CATSGGGSDSNQPQHF.

The CDR3 coding sequence is TGTGCCAGCAGCTGGCCGGGACTAGCGGGGGTGGAGACCCAGTACTTC. Its translation: CASSWPGLAGVETQYF. V gene TRBV7-2 combines with J gene TRBJ2-5, with 14 bases fitting TRBD2. V shed 4 bases, J shed 5 bases, and the junction held 6 bases outside the gene matches. The germline gives CDR1 SGHTA, CDR2 FQGNSA. The CDR3 has 16 residues.